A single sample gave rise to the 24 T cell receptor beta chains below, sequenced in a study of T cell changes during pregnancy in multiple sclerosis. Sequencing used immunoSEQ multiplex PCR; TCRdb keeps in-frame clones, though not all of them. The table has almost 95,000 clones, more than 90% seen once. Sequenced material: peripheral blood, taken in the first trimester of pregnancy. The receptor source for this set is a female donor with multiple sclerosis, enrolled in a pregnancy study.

CDR3 amino acids: CASSLDRENEQFF. The CDR3 nucleotides are TGCGCCAGCAGCTTGGACAGGGAGAATGAGCAGTTCTTC. V gene TRBV5-1 combines with J gene TRBJ2-1; D possibly corresponds to TRBD1 (6 bases). Germline lookup yields CDR1 SGHRS and CDR2 YFSETQ. The CDR3 has 13 amino acids. Trimming left V 0 bases short and J 7 bases short, with 8 bases between.

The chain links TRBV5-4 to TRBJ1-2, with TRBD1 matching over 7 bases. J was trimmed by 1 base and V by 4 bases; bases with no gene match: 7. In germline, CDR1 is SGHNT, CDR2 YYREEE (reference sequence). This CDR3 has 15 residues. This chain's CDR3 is CASSRLGQSNYGYTF. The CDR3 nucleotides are TGTGCCAGCAGCCGTTTGGGACAGAGTAACTATGGCTACACCTTC.

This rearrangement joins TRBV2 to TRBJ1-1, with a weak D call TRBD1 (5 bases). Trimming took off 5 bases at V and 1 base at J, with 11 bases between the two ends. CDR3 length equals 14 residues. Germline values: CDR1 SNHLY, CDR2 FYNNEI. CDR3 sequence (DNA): TGTGCCAGCAGTCTGGACACCCAGAACACTGAAGCTTTCTTT. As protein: CASSLDTQNTEAFF. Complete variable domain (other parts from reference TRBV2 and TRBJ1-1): EPEVTQTPSHQVTQMGQEVILRCVPISNHLYFYWYRQILGQKVEFLVSFYNNEISEKSEIFDDQFSVERPDGSNFTLKIRSTKLEDSAMYFCASSLDTQNTEAFFGQGTRLTVV.

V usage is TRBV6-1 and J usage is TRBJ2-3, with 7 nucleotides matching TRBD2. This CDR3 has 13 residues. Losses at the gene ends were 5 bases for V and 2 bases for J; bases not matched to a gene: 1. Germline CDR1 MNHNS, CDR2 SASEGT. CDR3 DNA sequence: TGTGCCAGCAGTCGGGACTACACAGATACGCAGTATTTT. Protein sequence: CASSRDYTDTQYF.

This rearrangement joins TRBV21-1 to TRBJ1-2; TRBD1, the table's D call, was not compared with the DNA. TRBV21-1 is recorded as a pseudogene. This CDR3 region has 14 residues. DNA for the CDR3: TGTGCCAGCAGCAAAGTTAACAGGGGCTATGGCTACACCTTC. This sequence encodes CASSKVNRGYGYTF.

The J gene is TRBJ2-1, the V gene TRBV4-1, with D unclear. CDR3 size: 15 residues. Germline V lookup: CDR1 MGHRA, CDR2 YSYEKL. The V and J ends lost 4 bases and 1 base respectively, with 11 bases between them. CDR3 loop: CASSPGPSSYNEQFF. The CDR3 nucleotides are TGCGCCAGCAGCCCTGGGCCAAGTTCCTACAATGAGCAGTTCTTC.

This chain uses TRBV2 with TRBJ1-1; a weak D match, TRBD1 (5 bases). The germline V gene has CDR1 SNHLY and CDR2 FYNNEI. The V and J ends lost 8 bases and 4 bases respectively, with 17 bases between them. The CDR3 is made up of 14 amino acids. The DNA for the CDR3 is TGTGCCAGCCCCTCCGGGGGATTTGTCACTGAAGCTTTCTTT. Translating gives CASPSGGFVTEAFF.

The CDR3 protein is CASSQDQGSGNTIYF. CDR3 coding DNA: TGTGCCAGCAGCCAAGATCAGGGATCTGGAAACACCATATATTTT. The rearrangement joins TRBV4-2 to TRBJ1-3, with D maybe TRBD1 (5 bases). The germline V gene has CDR1 LGHNA and CDR2 YNFKEQ. The V gene lost 0 bases and the J gene lost 1 base, with 7 bases spanning the gap. This CDR3 has 15 residues.

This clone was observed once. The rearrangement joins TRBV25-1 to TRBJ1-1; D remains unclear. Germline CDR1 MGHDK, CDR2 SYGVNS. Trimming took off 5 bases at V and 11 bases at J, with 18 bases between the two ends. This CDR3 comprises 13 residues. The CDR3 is CASSYRWGAGAFF. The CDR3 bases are TGTGCCAGCAGTTATCGGTGGGGTGCGGGGGCTTTCTTT.

Here the CDR3 reads CASSLRQTPESTDTQYF. CDR3 nucleotide sequence: TGCGCCAGCAGCTTGAGACAGACCCCGGAGAGCACAGATACGCAGTATTTT. V is TRBV5-1 and J is TRBJ2-3, with D perhaps TRBD1 (5 bases). The CDR3 spans 17 residues. Trimming removed 1 base from V and 0 bases from J, with 15 bases in between. Germline V CDR1 and CDR2: SGHRS, YFSETQ.

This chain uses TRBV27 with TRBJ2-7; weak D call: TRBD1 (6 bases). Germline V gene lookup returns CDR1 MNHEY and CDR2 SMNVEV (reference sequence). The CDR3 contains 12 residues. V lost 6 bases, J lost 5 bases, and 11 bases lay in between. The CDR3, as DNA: TGTGCCAGCAGCGACAGGTTCAACGAGCAGTACTTC. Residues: CASSDRFNEQYF.

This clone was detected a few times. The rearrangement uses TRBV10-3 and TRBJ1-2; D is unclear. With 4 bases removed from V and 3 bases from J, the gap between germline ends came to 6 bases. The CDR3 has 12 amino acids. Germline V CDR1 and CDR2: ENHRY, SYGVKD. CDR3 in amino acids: CAISGGDYGYTF. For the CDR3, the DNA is TGTGCCATCAGTGGAGGAGACTATGGCTACACCTTC.

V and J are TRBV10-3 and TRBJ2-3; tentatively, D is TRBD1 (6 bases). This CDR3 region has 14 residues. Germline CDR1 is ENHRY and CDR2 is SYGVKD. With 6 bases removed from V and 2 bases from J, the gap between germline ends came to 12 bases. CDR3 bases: TGTGCCATCAGAAAACAGGGACCCACAGATACGCAGTATTTT. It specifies CAIRKQGPTDTQYF.

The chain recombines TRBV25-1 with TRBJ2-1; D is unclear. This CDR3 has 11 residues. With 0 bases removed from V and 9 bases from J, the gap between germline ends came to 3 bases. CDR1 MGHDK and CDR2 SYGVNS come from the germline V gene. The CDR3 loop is CASSEYLEQFF. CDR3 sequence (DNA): TGTGCCAGCAGTGAATATCTTGAGCAGTTCTTC.

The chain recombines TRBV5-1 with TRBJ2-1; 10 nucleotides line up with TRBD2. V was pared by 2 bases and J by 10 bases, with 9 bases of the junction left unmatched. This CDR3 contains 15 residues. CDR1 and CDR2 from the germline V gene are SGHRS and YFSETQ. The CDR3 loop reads CASSFRTLAGDEQFF. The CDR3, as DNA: TGCGCCAGCAGCTTTAGAACTCTAGCGGGAGACGAGCAGTTCTTC.

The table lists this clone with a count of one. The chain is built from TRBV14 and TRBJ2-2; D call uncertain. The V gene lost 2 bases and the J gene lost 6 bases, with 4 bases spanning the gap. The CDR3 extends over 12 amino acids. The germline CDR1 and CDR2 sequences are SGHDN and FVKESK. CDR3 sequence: CASSQYAGELFF. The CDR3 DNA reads TGTGCCAGCAGCCAATATGCCGGGGAGCTGTTTTTT.

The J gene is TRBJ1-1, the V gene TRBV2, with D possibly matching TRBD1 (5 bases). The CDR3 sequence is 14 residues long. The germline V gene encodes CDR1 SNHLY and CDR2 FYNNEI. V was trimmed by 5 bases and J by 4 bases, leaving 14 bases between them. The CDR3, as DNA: TGTGCCAGCAGTTTTAACAGGTTGTCCACTGAAGCTTTCTTT. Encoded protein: CASSFNRLSTEAFF.

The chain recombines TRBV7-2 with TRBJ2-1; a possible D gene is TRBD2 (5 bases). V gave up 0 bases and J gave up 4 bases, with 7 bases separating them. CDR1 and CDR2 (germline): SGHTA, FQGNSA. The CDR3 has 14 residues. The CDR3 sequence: CASSLAGEYNEQFF. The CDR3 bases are TGTGCCAGCAGCTTAGCGGGAGAGTACAATGAGCAGTTCTTC.

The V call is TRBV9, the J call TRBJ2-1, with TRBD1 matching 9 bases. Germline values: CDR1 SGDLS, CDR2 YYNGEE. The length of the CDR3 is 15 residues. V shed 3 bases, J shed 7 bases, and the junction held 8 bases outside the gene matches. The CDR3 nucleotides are TGTGCCAGCAGCGGCCGGGACAGGGCGGGGAATGAGCAGTTCTTC. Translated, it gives CASSGRDRAGNEQFF.

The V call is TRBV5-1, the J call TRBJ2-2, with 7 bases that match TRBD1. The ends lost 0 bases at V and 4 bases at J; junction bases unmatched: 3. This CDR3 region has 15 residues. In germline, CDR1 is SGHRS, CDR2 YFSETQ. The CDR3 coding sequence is TGCGCCAGCAGCTTGGACAGGGGCGGCACCGGGGAGCTGTTTTTT. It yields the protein CASSLDRGGTGELFF.

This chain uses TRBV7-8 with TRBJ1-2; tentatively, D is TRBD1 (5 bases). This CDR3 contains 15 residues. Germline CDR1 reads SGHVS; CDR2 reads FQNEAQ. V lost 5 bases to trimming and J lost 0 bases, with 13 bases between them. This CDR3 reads CASSPLGGTNYGYTF. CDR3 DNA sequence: TGTGCCAGCAGCCCGCTCGGGGGTACTAACTATGGCTACACCTTC.

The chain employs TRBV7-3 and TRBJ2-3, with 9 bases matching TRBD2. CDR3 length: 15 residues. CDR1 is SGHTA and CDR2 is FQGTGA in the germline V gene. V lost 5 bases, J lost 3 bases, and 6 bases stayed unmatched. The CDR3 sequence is CASSILAGPTDTQYF. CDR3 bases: TGTGCCAGCAGCATTCTAGCGGGACCGACAGATACGCAGTATTTT.

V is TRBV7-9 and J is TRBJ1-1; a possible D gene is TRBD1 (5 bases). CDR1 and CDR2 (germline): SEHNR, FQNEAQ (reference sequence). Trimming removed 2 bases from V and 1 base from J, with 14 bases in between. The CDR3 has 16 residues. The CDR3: CASSLWLGAPNTEAFF. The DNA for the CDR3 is TGTGCCAGCAGCTTATGGTTAGGGGCCCCGAACACTGAAGCTTTCTTT. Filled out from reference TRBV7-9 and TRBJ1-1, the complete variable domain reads DTGVSQNPRHKITKRGQNVTFRCDPISEHNRLYWYRQTLGQGPEFLTYFQNEAQLEKSRLLSDRFSAERPKGSFSTLEIQRTEQGDSAMYLCASSLWLGAPNTEAFFGQGTRLTVV.

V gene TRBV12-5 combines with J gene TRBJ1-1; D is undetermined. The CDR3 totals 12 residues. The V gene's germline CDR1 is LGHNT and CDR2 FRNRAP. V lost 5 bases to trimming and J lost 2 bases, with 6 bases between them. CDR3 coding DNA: TGTGCTAGTGGTAAGCAAAACACTGAAGCTTTCTTT. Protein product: CASGKQNTEAFF.